Below, 2 T cell receptor beta chains from the same sample are listed, as sequenced in a study of shared clonotypes between healthy human individuals. Generated by immunoSEQ multiplex PCR, the TCRdb table keeps only in-frame clones and is missing some. The table lists some 2.4 million clones, 80% to 95% of them singletons. The sample was naive CD4+ T cells from PBMCs. The subset is: CD45RA+ positively selected. Receptors were obtained from a man aged 18 to 35 in good health. Some clones in this sample may be carry-over from other donors' samples.

The chain combines TRBV5-1 with TRBJ2-2, with 7 positions matching TRBD2. CDR1 is SGHRS and CDR2 is YFSETQ in the germline V gene. The CDR3 totals 16 residues. Unmatched junction bases numbered 6, after V lost 0 bases and J lost 4 bases. In DNA, the CDR3 is TGCGCCAGCAGCTTGGGCCTAGCGGAGACCACCGGGGAGCTGTTTTTT. Its protein is CASSLGLAETTGELFF.

This clone was detected once. The rearrangement joins TRBV2 to TRBJ2-5; 8 nucleotides agree with TRBD2. Germline V CDR1 and CDR2: SNHLY, FYNNEI. After removal of 6 bases from V and 5 bases from J, the junction contained 11 bases not matched to a gene. The CDR3 loop spans 15 amino acids. The DNA for the CDR3 is TGTGCCAGCAGCCCCCTAGCGGGTGTGGGGGAGACCCAGTACTTC. Its translation: CASSPLAGVGETQYF.